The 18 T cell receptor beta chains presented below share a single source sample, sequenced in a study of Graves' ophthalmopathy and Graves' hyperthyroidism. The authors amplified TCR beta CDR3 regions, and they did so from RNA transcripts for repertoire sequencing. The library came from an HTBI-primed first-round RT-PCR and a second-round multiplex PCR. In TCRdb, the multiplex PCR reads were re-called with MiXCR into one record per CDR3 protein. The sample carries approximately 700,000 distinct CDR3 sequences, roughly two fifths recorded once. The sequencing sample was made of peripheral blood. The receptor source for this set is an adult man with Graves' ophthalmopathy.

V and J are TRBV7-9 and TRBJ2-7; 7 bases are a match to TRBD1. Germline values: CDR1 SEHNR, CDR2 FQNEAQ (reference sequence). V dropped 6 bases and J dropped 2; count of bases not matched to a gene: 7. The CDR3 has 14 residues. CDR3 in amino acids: CASSYTGTAYEQYF. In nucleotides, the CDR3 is TGTGCCAGCAGTTATACCGGGACAGCCTACGAGCAGTACTTC.

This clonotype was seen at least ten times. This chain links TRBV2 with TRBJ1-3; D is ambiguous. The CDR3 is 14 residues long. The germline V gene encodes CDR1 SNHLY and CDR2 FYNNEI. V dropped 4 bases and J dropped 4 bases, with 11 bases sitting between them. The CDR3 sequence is CASSVENGGNTIYF. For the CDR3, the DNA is TGTGCCAGCAGTGTCGAAAACGGCGGAAACACCATATATTTT.

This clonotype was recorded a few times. The DNA of the CDR3 is TGTGCCAGCAGTTACCACAGGGTGGGCACTGAAGCTTTCTTT. The encoded protein is CASSYHRVGTEAFF. The chain recombines TRBV6-6 with TRBJ1-1; weak D call: TRBD1 (6 bases). This CDR3 comprises 14 residues. Germline CDR1 is MNHNY and CDR2 is SVGAGI (reference sequence). V lost 2 bases, J lost 4 bases, and 11 bases lay in between.

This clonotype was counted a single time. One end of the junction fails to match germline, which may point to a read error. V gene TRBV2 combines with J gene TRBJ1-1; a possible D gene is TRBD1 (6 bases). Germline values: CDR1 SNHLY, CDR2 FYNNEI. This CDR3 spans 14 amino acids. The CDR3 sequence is CASRADRTNTEAFF. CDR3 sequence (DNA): TGTGCGAGCAGGGCCGACAGGACGAACACTGAAGCTTTCTTT.

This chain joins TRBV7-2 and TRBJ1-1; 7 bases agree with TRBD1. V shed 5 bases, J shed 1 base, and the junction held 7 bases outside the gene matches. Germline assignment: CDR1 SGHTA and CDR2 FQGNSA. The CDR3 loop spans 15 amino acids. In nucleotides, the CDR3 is TGTGCCAGCAGCACGATGGGGACAGAGAACACTGAAGCTTTCTTT. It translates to CASSTMGTENTEAFF.

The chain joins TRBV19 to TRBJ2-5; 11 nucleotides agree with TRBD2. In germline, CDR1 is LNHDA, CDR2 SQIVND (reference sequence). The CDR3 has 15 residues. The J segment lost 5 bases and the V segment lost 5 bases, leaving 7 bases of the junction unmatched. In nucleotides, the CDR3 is TGTGCCAGTAGTGTCTTAGCGGGGGGGCTGGAGACCCAGTACTTC. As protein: CASSVLAGGLETQYF.

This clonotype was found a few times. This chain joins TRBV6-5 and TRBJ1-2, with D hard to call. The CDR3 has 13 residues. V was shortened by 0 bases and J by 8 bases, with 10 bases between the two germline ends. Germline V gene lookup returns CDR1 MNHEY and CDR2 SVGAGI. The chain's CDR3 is CASSYSGVSGYTF. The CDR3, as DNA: TGTGCCAGCAGTTACTCCGGGGTATCCGGCTACACCTTC.

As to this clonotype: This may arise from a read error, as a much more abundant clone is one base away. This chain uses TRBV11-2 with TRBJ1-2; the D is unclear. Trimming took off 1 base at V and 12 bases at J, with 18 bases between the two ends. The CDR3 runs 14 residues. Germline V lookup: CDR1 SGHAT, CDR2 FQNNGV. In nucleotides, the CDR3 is TGTGCCAGCAGCTTAGGCGGGCTTGGGGAGAGCCACACCTTC. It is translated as CASSLGGLGESHTF. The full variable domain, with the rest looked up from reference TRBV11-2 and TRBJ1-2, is EAGVAQSPRYKIIEKRQSVAFWCNPISGHATLYWYQQILGQGPKLLIQFQNNGVVDDSQLPKDRFSAERLKGVDSTLKIQPAKLEDSAVYLCASSLGGLGESHTFGSGTRLTVV.

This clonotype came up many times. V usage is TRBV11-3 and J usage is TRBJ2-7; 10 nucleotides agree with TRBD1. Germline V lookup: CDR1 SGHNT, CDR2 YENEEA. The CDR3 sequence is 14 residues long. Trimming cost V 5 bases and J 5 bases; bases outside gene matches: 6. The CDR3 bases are TGTGCCAGCAGCAGGGGACAGGGGACGGACGAGCAGTACTTC. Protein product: CASSRGQGTDEQYF.

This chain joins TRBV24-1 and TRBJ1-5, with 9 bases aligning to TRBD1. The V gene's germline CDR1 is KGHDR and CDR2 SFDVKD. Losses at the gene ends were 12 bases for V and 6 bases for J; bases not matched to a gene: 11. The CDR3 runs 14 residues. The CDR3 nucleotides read TGTGCCTGGACCCCGGGACAGGGTGGTCAGCCCCAGCATTTT. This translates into CAWTPGQGGQPQHF.

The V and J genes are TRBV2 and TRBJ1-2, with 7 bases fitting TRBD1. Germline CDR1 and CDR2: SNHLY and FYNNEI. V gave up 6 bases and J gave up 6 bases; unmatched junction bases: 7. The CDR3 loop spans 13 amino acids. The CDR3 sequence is CASSIQGVDGYTF. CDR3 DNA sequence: TGTGCCAGCAGCATTCAGGGGGTTGATGGCTACACCTTC.

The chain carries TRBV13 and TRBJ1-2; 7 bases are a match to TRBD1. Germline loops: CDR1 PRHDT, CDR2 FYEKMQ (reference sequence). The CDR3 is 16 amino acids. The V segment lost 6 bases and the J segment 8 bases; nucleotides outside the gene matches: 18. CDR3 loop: CASRPDSFDRVGGYTF. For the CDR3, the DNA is TGTGCCAGCAGGCCTGACTCTTTTGACAGGGTCGGAGGCTACACCTTC.

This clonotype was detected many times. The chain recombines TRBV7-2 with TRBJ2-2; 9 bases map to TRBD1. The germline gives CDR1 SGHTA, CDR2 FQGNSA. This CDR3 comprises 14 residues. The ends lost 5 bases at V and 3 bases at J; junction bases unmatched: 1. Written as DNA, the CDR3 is TGTGCCAGCAGCCGGACAGGGGACACCGGGGAGCTGTTTTTT. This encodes CASSRTGDTGELFF.

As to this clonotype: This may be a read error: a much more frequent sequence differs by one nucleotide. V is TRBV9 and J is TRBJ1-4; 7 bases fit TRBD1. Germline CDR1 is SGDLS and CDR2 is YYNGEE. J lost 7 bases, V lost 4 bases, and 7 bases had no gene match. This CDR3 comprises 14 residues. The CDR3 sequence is CASSTTGEGEKLFF. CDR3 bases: TGTGCCAGCAGCACAACAGGGGAAGGTGAAAAACTGTTTTTT.

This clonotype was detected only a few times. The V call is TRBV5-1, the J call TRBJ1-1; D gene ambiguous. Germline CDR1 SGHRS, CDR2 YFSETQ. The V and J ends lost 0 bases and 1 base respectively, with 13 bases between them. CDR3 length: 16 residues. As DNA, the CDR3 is TGCGCCAGCAGCTTGGAGCCCCTCCAACGGAACACTGAAGCTTTCTTT. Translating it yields CASSLEPLQRNTEAFF.

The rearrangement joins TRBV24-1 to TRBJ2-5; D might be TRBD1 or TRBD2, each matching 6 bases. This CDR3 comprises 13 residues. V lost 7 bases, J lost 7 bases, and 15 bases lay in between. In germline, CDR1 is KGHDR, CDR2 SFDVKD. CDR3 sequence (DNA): TGTGCCACCAGCTCACCGAGGGGGGCGACCCAGTACTTC. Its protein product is CATSSPRGATQYF.

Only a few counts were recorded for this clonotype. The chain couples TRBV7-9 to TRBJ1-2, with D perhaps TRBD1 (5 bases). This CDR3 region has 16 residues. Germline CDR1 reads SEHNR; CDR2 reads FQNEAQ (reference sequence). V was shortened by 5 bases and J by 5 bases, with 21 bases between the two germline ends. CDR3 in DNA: TGTGCCAGCAGCATAGGATCAGGCGGGGGACCTTATGGCTACACCTTC. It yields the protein CASSIGSGGGPYGYTF. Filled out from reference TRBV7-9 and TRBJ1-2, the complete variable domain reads DTGVSQNPRHKITKRGQNVTFRCDPISEHNRLYWYRQTLGQGPEFLTYFQNEAQLEKSRLLSDRFSAERPKGSFSTLEIQRTEQGDSAMYLCASSIGSGGGPYGYTFGSGTRLTVV.

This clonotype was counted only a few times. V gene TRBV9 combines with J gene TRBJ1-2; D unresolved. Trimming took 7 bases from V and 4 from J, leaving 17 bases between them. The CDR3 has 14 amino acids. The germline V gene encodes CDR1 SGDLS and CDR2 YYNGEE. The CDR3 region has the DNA TGTGCCAGCTCACCACCGGTATCCGGCTATGGCTACACCTTC. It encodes CASSPPVSGYGYTF.